A selection of T cell receptor beta chains follows, all from one sample in a study of type 1 regulatory T cells. Via MiXCR, TCRdb re-called the reads, giving one row per CDR3 protein. The profile covers tens of thousands of distinct CDR3 sequences, with approximately 60% appearing a single time and 1.5% to 2% taken by the ten largest. The antigens these receptors bind are not known. The sequencing sample was made of cultured non-Tr1 T cells, either the whole culture or a sorted T cell fraction (not recorded which). These receptors were collected from a human donor in good health. The CDR3 runs from the conserved cysteine through the conserved F or W. The D gene is left open where the match is weak. The size of a clone is reported for some rows only, either as once, few or many, or as a class for expanded clones.

size	V	J	D	DNA	CDR3
-	TRBV6-5	TRBJ1-1	-	TGTGCCAGCCTTACCCCCACGAGGGGCGGTGAAGCTTTCTTT	CASLTPTRGGEAFF
-	TRBV4-2	TRBJ1-1	-	TGTGCCAGCAGCCAAGACTCGCAGGGAGGAACTGAAGCTTTCTTT	CASSQDSQGGTEAFF
-	TRBV20-1	TRBJ1-2	TRBD1	TGCAGTGCTAGAGTCCTGTCCGGGACAGCCCAACGCTACACCTTC	CSARVLSGTAQRYTF
-	TRBV7-2	TRBJ2-5	-	TGTGCCAGCAGCATGACCCTCGGGGAGACCCAGTACTTC	CASSMTLGETQYF
-	TRBV20-1	TRBJ2-5	TRBD2	TGCAGTGCTCCAGGACTAGGTAGCGAGACCCAGTACTTC	CSAPGLGSETQYF
-	TRBV5-1	TRBJ1-1	TRBD1	TGCGCCAGCAGCATAGACAGGGTTGACACTGAAGCTTTCTTT	CASSIDRVDTEAFF
-	TRBV4-1	TRBJ2-1	TRBD2	TGCGCCAGCGGCCGAGCCGGGACTAGCGGCTCCTACAATGAGCAGTTCTTC	CASGRAGTSGSYNEQFF
once	TRBV6-2/TRBV6-3	TRBJ1-5	-	TGTGCCAGCAAGTCAGGTGATCAGCCCCAGCATTTT	CASKSGDQPQHF
-	TRBV7-2	TRBJ2-7	TRBD2	TGTGCCAGCAGCTTATCTTCTAGCGGGAGGGCGCAGTACTTC	CASSLSSSGRAQYF
few	TRBV4-1	TRBJ2-7	-	TGCGCCAGCAGCCAAGATTCGGGTTACGAGCAGTACTTC	CASSQDSGYEQYF
-	TRBV3-1	TRBJ2-5	TRBD2	TGTGCCAGCAGCCAAGCGGGAGGGCCGTGGGAGACCCAGTACTTC	CASSQAGGPWETQYF
-	TRBV5-1	TRBJ2-3	TRBD2	TGCGCCAGCCGACTAGCGGGGGACACAGATACGCAGTATTTT	CASRLAGDTDTQYF
-	TRBV29-1	TRBJ2-7	TRBD1	TGCAGCGCCCTCGGGACAGTGAGCTCCTACGAGCAGTACTTC	CSALGTVSSYEQYF
-	TRBV12-3/TRBV12-4	TRBJ1-2	-	TGTGCCAGCAGTTTGGGTGATCGGACGATATATGGCTACACCTTC	CASSLGDRTIYGYTF
-	TRBV20-1	TRBJ2-1	-	TGCAGTGCCCTTAAGGTTACCCTATACAATGAGCAGTTCTTC	CSALKVTLYNEQFF
many	TRBV6-1	TRBJ2-1	-	TGTGCCAGCAGTGAGCTTTGGACAGTCAGCTCCTACAATGAGCAGTTCTTC	CASSELWTVSSYNEQFF
-	TRBV30	TRBJ2-5	-	TGTGCCTGGAGTCTTCAGGGAGAGACCCAGTACTTC	CAWSLQGETQYF
-	TRBV12-3/TRBV12-4	TRBJ1-1	-	TGTGCCAGCACTAACCAGGGGATTCCAGGCACTGAAGCTTTCTTT	CASTNQGIPGTEAFF
few	TRBV5-1	TRBJ2-6	-	TGCGCCAGCAGCTTGGTCGCTTCTGGGGCCAACGTCCTGACTTTC	CASSLVASGANVLTF
-	TRBV30	TRBJ2-2	TRBD2	TGTGCCTGGCACGGGGCGGGGACTAGGAACACCGGGGAGCTGTTTTTT	CAWHGAGTRNTGELFF
-	TRBV5-1	TRBJ1-4	TRBD1	TGCGCCAGCAGCTTACTGGGACAGGGCGGAGAAAAACTGTTTTTT	CASSLLGQGGEKLFF
-	TRBV18	TRBJ2-7	TRBD1	TGTGCCAGCTCACCACCGGGCAGGGGGACCTACGAGCAGTACTTC	CASSPPGRGTYEQYF
few	TRBV27	TRBJ1-4	-	TGTGCCAGCAGTCAGGACATCGATTATGAAAAACTGTTTTTT	CASSQDIDYEKLFF
-	TRBV12-3/TRBV12-4	TRBJ1-2	-	TGTGCCAGCAGTTCCCTGGGGGATTTCTATGGCTACACCTTC	CASSSLGDFYGYTF
-	TRBV2	TRBJ1-5	-	TGTGCCAGCAGTGAAATCAGGGCCCAGCCCCAGCATTTT	CASSEIRAQPQHF
-	TRBV29-1	TRBJ2-3	-	TGCAGCGTTGATTCGGGGGGCCGGACAGATACGCAGTATTTT	CSVDSGGRTDTQYF